This T cell receptor beta chain stems from a study of T cell repertoires in cytomegalovirus infection. TCRdb processed the reads anew with MiXCR; each CDR3 protein has one entry. Of 35,000 to 55,000 distinct CDR3 sequences listed, 20% to 25% are singletons. In the case of this clonotype: The antigen is not known.

V shed 6 bases and J 4 bases; nucleotides not matched to a gene: 4. The length of the CDR3 is 13 residues. The germline gives CDR1 DFQATT, CDR2 SNEGSKA (reference sequence). This clonotype originated in a human donor in good health (CMV status not recorded). Some clones in this sample may be carry-over from other donors' samples. The sequenced sample was PBMCs, sequenced either directly or after in vitro stimulation (not recorded which). The V call is TRBV20-1, the J call TRBJ2-2; 8 bases map to TRBD1. The CDR3 loop reads CSARTGFTGELFF. The CDR3 DNA sequence: TGCAGTGCCCGGACAGGGTTCACCGGGGAGCTGTTTTTT.